These 16 T cell receptor beta chains originate from one sample sequenced in a study of shared clonotypes between healthy human individuals. Produced via immunoSEQ multiplex PCR; TCRdb's table is partial and in-frame only. The sample consists of about half a million clones, around three quarters of them appearing once. Sequences were obtained from PBMCs. The receptor set was obtained from a woman in her thirties or forties in good health. Some clones in this sample may be carry-over from other donors' samples.

The CDR3 protein is CASSPTGVDEKLFF. DNA of the CDR3: TGTGCCAGCTCACCCACAGGGGTCGATGAAAAACTGTTTTTT. The chain joins TRBV18 to TRBJ1-4; 7 positions agree with TRBD1. The J segment lost 6 bases and the V segment lost 3 bases, leaving 4 bases of the junction unmatched. This CDR3 comprises 14 residues. The germline gives CDR1 KGHSH, CDR2 LQKENI.

The chain uses TRBV19 and TRBJ1-1, with D hard to call. Trimming took off 2 bases at V and 1 base at J, with 11 bases between the two ends. This CDR3 comprises 15 residues. Germline V gene data show CDR1 as LNHDA and CDR2 as SQIVND (reference sequence). The CDR3 loop reads CASSISPTGNTEAFF. CDR3 nucleotide sequence: TGTGCCAGTAGTATAAGCCCCACGGGGAACACTGAAGCTTTCTTT.

The chain couples TRBV7-9 to TRBJ1-1; D not certain. V was cut by 5 bases and J by 1 base, with 11 bases left in between. Germline values: CDR1 SEHNR, CDR2 FQNEAQ (reference sequence). The length of the CDR3 is 14 residues. CDR3 amino acids: CASSQRRTNTEAFF. For the CDR3, the DNA is TGTGCCAGCAGCCAAAGACGGACGAACACTGAAGCTTTCTTT.

The gene calls are TRBV29-1 and TRBJ1-1, with 8 bases matching TRBD1. Trimming took 6 bases from V and 5 from J; bases not matched to a gene: 5. The CDR3 loop spans 12 amino acids. CDR1 SQVTM and CDR2 ANQGSEA come from the germline V gene. This chain's CDR3 is CSVGQGVTEAFF. CDR3 bases: TGCAGCGTAGGACAGGGAGTGACTGAAGCTTTCTTT.

This clone was observed a handful of times. The gene calls are TRBV18 and TRBJ2-2, with 15 bases that match TRBD2. The germline V gene has CDR1 KGHSH and CDR2 LQKENI. The CDR3 runs to 18 residues. Trimming cost V 4 bases and J 0 bases; bases outside gene matches: 3. This chain's CDR3 is CASSQGLAGGANTGELFF. CDR3 nucleotides: TGTGCCAGCTCACAGGGACTAGCGGGAGGAGCGAACACCGGGGAGCTGTTTTTT. Drawing the rest from reference TRBV18 and TRBJ2-2, the complete variable domain is NAGVMQNPRHLVRRRGQEARLRCSPMKGHSHVYWYRQLPEEGLKFMVYLQKENIIDESGMPKERFSAEFPKEGPSILRIQQVVRGDSAAYFCASSQGLAGGANTGELFFGEGSRLTVL.

About this clone: With a much larger clone just one base away, this may be a read error. The chain uses TRBV7-2 and TRBJ2-2; D perhaps matches TRBD2 (5 bases). The CDR3 sequence is 13 residues long. Germline V gene lookup returns CDR1 SGHTA and CDR2 FQGNSA. In DNA, the CDR3 is TGTGCCAGCAGCTTTAAAAGGTCCGGGGAGCTGTCTTTT. This codes for CASSFKRSGELSF. Full variable domain (rest looked up from reference TRBV7-2 and TRBJ2-2): GAGVSQSPSNKVTEKGKDVELRCDPISGHTALYWYRQSLGQGLEFLIYFQGNSAPDKSGLPSDRFSAERTGGSVSTLTIQRTQQEDSAVYLCASSFKRSGELSFGEGSRLTVL.

J is TRBJ2-1 and V is TRBV7-8; possibly TRBD1 for D (6 bases). The germline V and J ends were trimmed by 5 bases and 5 bases, with 16 bases remaining between them. CDR1 and CDR2 (germline): SGHVS, FQNEAQ. The CDR3 has 15 amino acids. The CDR3 nucleotides read TGTGCCAGCAGCATAACCGGGACAACCAACAATGAGCAGTTCTTC. This encodes CASSITGTTNNEQFF.

This clone was seen only a few times. CDR3 nucleotide sequence: TGTGCCACCAGCAGAGATCGGAGCAGGCCTAATGAAAAACTGTTTTTT. Translating gives CATSRDRSRPNEKLFF. The rearrangement joins TRBV15 to TRBJ1-4; no clear D gene. CDR3 length: 16 residues. Per the germline V gene, CDR1 is LNHNV and CDR2 is YYDKDF (reference sequence). V lost 0 bases and J lost 3, with 11 bases in between. The full variable domain, in which reference TRBV15 and TRBJ1-4 provide the parts outside the CDR3, is DAMVIQNPRYQVTQFGKPVTLSCSQTLNHNVMYWYQQKSSQAPKLLFHYYDKDFNNEADTPDNFQSRRPNTSFCFLDIRSPGLGDTAMYLCATSRDRSRPNEKLFFGSGTQLSVL.

The chain joins TRBV6-6 to TRBJ2-5; 7 nucleotides agree with TRBD1. The CDR3 is 13 residues long. The trim removed 5 bases at V and 12 bases at J, leaving 12 bases unmatched. Germline CDR1 and CDR2: MNHNY and SVGAGI (reference sequence). The CDR3 DNA sequence: TGTGCCAGCAGTCTTACAGGGGCCGGTACAAAGTACTTC. Its translation is CASSLTGAGTKYF.

This chain uses TRBV7-2 with TRBJ2-2, with 14 bases identical to TRBD2. Unmatched junction bases numbered 12, after V lost 5 bases and J lost 4 bases. Germline CDR1 is SGHTA and CDR2 is FQGNSA. The CDR3 is made up of 19 amino acids. The CDR3 sequence is CASSLSGLAGAWGTGELFF. CDR3 in DNA: TGTGCCAGCAGCCTCTCGGGACTAGCGGGAGCGTGGGGCACCGGGGAGCTGTTTTTT.

The chain joins TRBV29-1 to TRBJ1-1; tentative D call: TRBD1 (5 bases). Trimming stripped 3 bases from V and 7 bases from J, with 12 bases between. CDR3 length: 12 amino acids. The germline V gene encodes CDR1 SQVTM and CDR2 ANQGSEA. CDR3 residues: CSVDAWDGEAFF. The DNA of the CDR3 is TGCAGCGTTGACGCATGGGACGGTGAAGCTTTCTTT.

The chain combines TRBV6-6 with TRBJ2-1, with D possibly called TRBD1 or TRBD2 (5 bases each). The CDR3 loop spans 14 amino acids. V dropped 6 bases and J dropped 7 bases, with 16 bases sitting between them. The V gene's germline CDR1 is MNHNY and CDR2 SVGAGI (reference sequence). CDR3 nucleotide sequence: TGTGCCAGCAGCTACGGTGTGGGGGAGAATGAGCAGTTCTTC. Protein: CASSYGVGENEQFF.

This chain uses TRBV28 with TRBJ2-2; D gene ambiguous. V lost 7 bases to trimming and J lost 5 bases, with 14 bases between them. The CDR3 spans 14 residues. Germline-derived CDR1 and CDR2 are MDHEN and SYDVKM. The CDR3 sequence: CASKSAGITGELFF. The DNA of the CDR3 is TGTGCCAGCAAAAGTGCTGGAATTACCGGGGAGCTGTTTTTT.

The V and J genes are TRBV30 and TRBJ1-2, with D perhaps TRBD1 (5 bases). Germline V gene lookup returns CDR1 GTSNPN and CDR2 SVGIG (reference sequence). Trimming took 0 bases from V and 4 from J, leaving 15 bases between them. The CDR3 extends over 15 amino acids. CDR3 sequence (DNA): TGTGCCTGGAGTGTAGGAGCAGGGCCGGCCTATGGCTACACCTTC. Amino acid sequence: CAWSVGAGPAYGYTF.

V usage is TRBV18 and J usage is TRBJ2-7; 9 positions agree with TRBD1. Germline trimming cut 2 bases from V and 4 bases from J; bases unmatched to any gene: 9. The CDR3 runs to 16 residues. Germline V gene lookup returns CDR1 KGHSH and CDR2 LQKENI. In DNA, the CDR3 is TGTGCCAGCTCACCAACCGGGACAGGGAATAAGTACGAGCAGTACTTC. Its protein product is CASSPTGTGNKYEQYF. The variable domain in full, completed from reference TRBV18 and TRBJ2-7, reads NAGVMQNPRHLVRRRGQEARLRCSPMKGHSHVYWYRQLPEEGLKFMVYLQKENIIDESGMPKERFSAEFPKEGPSILRIQQVVRGDSAAYFCASSPTGTGNKYEQYFGPGTRLTVT.

V usage is TRBV5-4 and J usage is TRBJ2-3, with D tentatively TRBD1 (6 bases). V lost 0 bases and J lost 5, with 10 bases in between. Germline V CDR1 and CDR2: SGHNT, YYREEE (reference sequence). The CDR3 runs to 14 residues. The CDR3, as DNA: TGTGCCAGCAGCTTGGAGGGGGAAGGAGATACGCAGTATTTT. It specifies CASSLEGEGDTQYF.